Following are 23 T cell receptor beta chains from one sample sequenced in a study of OX40 agonist ivuxolimab in advanced cancers. Some clones are missing from TCRdb's copy, which holds only in-frame ones; the method was immunoSEQ multiplex PCR. The table shows around 41,000 clones, with about 88% occurring only once. The specimen was CD4+ or CD8+ T cells sorted from blood, collected in a trial of the OX40 agonist ivuxolimab. Every receptor here comes from an adult with an advanced solid tumor such as melanoma, head and neck, liver or kidney cancer.

This clone was detected only a few times. The chain joins TRBV5-1 to TRBJ2-1, with D possibly being TRBD2 (6 bases). CDR1 and CDR2 (germline): SGHRS, YFSETQ. The CDR3 sequence is 14 residues long. V was trimmed by 0 bases and J by 8 bases, leaving 12 bases between them. The chain's CDR3 is CASSLGDFSHEQFF. CDR3 sequence (DNA): TGCGCCAGCAGCTTGGGGGACTTCTCCCATGAGCAGTTCTTC.

The rearrangement uses TRBV6-1 and TRBJ2-3; 7 nucleotides match TRBD1. Germline assignment: CDR1 MNHNS and CDR2 SASEGT. J was trimmed by 0 bases and V by 3 bases; bases with no gene match: 6. This CDR3 region has 16 residues. The CDR3 here is CASSERDRTSTDTQYF. The CDR3, as DNA: TGTGCCAGCAGTGAGAGGGACAGAACTAGCACAGATACGCAGTATTTT.

The genes are TRBV4-1 and TRBJ2-2; a possible D gene is TRBD2 (6 bases). V gave up 2 bases and J gave up 7 bases, with 8 bases separating them. The germline V gene encodes CDR1 MGHRA and CDR2 YSYEKL. This CDR3 has 13 amino acids. The CDR3 loop reads CASSQPGSGELFF. In DNA, the CDR3 is TGCGCCAGCAGCCAACCCGGGAGCGGGGAGCTGTTTTTT.

The gene calls are TRBV6-5 and TRBJ2-1; D perhaps matches TRBD2 (6 bases). Trimming removed 0 bases at V and 3 bases at J, with 12 bases between. The CDR3 spans 16 residues. CDR1 is MNHEY and CDR2 is SVGAGI in the germline V gene. For the CDR3, the DNA is TGTGCCAGCAGTTACTCGAGCACGGGGGACTACAATGAGCAGTTCTTC. It encodes CASSYSSTGDYNEQFF.

The chain carries TRBV7-2 and TRBJ2-7; no firm D call. Trimming cost V 2 bases and J 4 bases, with 9 bases left between them. The CDR3 has 13 residues. Germline CDR1 reads SGHTA; CDR2 reads FQGNSA. CDR3 coding DNA: TGTGCCAGCAGCTTATCTAACGGATACGAGCAGTACTTC. Translation gives CASSLSNGYEQYF.

This clone has only a few counts. V is TRBV29-1 and J is TRBJ1-1; 7 bases are shared with TRBD1. V was pared by 7 bases and J by 4 bases, with 6 bases of the junction left unmatched. The V gene's germline CDR1 is SQVTM and CDR2 ANQGSEA. CDR3 size: 12 residues. The chain's CDR3 is CSEGQDGTEAFF. Written as DNA, the CDR3 is TGCAGCGAAGGACAGGATGGCACTGAAGCTTTCTTT.

The rearrangement joins TRBV5-6 to TRBJ2-7; D is undetermined. The germline CDR1 and CDR2 sequences are SGHDT and YYEEEE. This CDR3 region has 16 residues. V lost 0 bases and J 0 bases, leaving 13 bases between the germline ends. For the CDR3, the DNA is TGTGCCAGCAGCTTGGCCCTTGGGCCAACCTCCTACGAGCAGTACTTC. Protein: CASSLALGPTSYEQYF. The full variable domain, in which reference TRBV5-6 and TRBJ2-7 provide the parts outside the CDR3, is DAGVTQSPTHLIKTRGQQVTLRCSPKSGHDTVSWYQQALGQGPQFIFQYYEEEERQRGNFPDRFSGHQFPNYSSELNVNALLLGDSALYLCASSLALGPTSYEQYFGPGTRLTVT.

This rearrangement joins TRBV11-2 to TRBJ2-1; 7 nucleotides align to TRBD1. The V gene's germline CDR1 is SGHAT and CDR2 FQNNGV. CDR3 length: 15 residues. V gave up 0 bases and J gave up 8 bases; unmatched junction bases: 7. In nucleotides, the CDR3 is TGTGCCAGCAGCTTAGAGGCAGGGGGTATGTATGAGCAGTTCTTC. Translating gives CASSLEAGGMYEQFF.

This clone has a handful of counts. The rearrangement joins TRBV4-1 to TRBJ2-7; 9 bases agree with TRBD1. The CDR3 is made up of 17 amino acids. V lost 1 base to trimming and J lost 4 bases; unmatched junction nucleotides: 11. The germline gives CDR1 MGHRA, CDR2 YSYEKL. Here the CDR3 DNA reads TGCGCCAGCAGCCAAGGATGGGTAACAGGGGGCGCTTACGAGCAGTACTTC. Protein sequence: CASSQGWVTGGAYEQYF.

The J gene is TRBJ1-5, the V gene TRBV28, with a possible D match to TRBD1 (5 bases). From germline, CDR1 is MDHEN and CDR2 SYDVKM. V dropped 5 bases and J dropped 3 bases, with 11 bases sitting between them. This CDR3 region has 14 residues. CDR3: CASSPAGNNQPQHF. The CDR3 region has the DNA TGTGCCAGCAGTCCCGCAGGGAACAATCAGCCCCAGCATTTT.

V and J are TRBV14 and TRBJ2-5; 7 nucleotides align to TRBD2. The CDR3 has 13 residues. The trim removed 4 bases at V and 11 bases at J, leaving 10 bases unmatched. Germline V lookup: CDR1 SGHDN, CDR2 FVKESK. In DNA, the CDR3 is TGTGCCAGCAGCCGCGTCCATTCGCGGGAGCAGTACTTC. Protein: CASSRVHSREQYF.

This clone has more than one count but fewer than ten. The chain uses TRBV14 and TRBJ2-3; D is undetermined. This CDR3 has 13 amino acids. Germline assignment: CDR1 SGHDN and CDR2 FVKESK. V lost 4 bases, J lost 1 base, and 6 bases lay in between. The DNA of the CDR3 is TGTGCCAGCAGCCGGGCTGGCACAGATACGCAGTATTTT. Protein product: CASSRAGTDTQYF.

This sequence joins TRBV29-1 and TRBJ2-7; D unclear. The germline V gene encodes CDR1 SQVTM and CDR2 ANQGSEA. The V and J ends lost 6 bases and 0 bases respectively, with 6 bases between them. The CDR3 has 11 residues. CDR3 in amino acids: CSVTSSYEQYF. The CDR3 nucleotides are TGCAGCGTAACAAGCTCCTACGAGCAGTACTTC.

The chain has TRBV27 and TRBJ1-1; D not resolved. V was pared by 6 bases and J by 1 base, with 15 bases between. There are 15 residues in the CDR3. Germline values: CDR1 MNHEY, CDR2 SMNVEV (reference sequence). CDR3: CASSPPGRGNTEAFF. The CDR3 DNA is TGTGCCAGCAGCCCACCTGGACGGGGGAACACTGAAGCTTTCTTT.

The chain combines TRBV7-3 with TRBJ2-3; 8 bases match TRBD1. Germline assignment: CDR1 SGHTA and CDR2 FQGTGA. V was clipped by 1 base and J by 2 bases; unmatched bases: 11. The CDR3 is 18 residues long. The CDR3 sequence is CASSLKGRQGKATDTQYF. The CDR3 bases are TGTGCCAGCAGCTTAAAGGGAAGACAGGGGAAAGCCACAGATACGCAGTATTTT.

In this sample, this clone turned up a few times. This chain joins TRBV30 and TRBJ2-2; tentatively, D is TRBD2 (6 bases). This CDR3 spans 13 amino acids. Germline assignment: CDR1 GTSNPN and CDR2 SVGIG (reference sequence). The V and J ends lost 3 bases and 4 bases respectively, with 9 bases between them. This chain's CDR3 is CAWRLGGTGELFF. For the CDR3, the DNA is TGTGCCTGGAGGTTGGGGGGCACCGGGGAGCTGTTTTTT.

The chain combines TRBV19 with TRBJ2-1; D is uncertain. V dropped 3 bases and J dropped 6 bases, with 12 bases sitting between them. The CDR3 runs 14 residues. The germline V gene encodes CDR1 LNHDA and CDR2 SQIVND (reference sequence). The CDR3 is CASSIPSGGNEQFF. CDR3 sequence (DNA): TGTGCCAGTAGTATCCCGTCAGGTGGCAATGAGCAGTTCTTC.

V is TRBV7-3 and J is TRBJ2-7; D not certain. From germline, CDR1 is SGHTA and CDR2 FQGTGA. The CDR3 extends over 15 amino acids. Trimming took off 4 bases at V and 2 bases at J, with 15 bases between the two ends. CDR3 protein: CASSSPDVATYEQYF. CDR3 coding DNA: TGTGCCAGCAGCTCCCCCGATGTTGCGACCTACGAGCAGTACTTC.

The chain joins TRBV5-3 to TRBJ2-6, with a possible D match to TRBD1 (6 bases). TRBV5-3 carries the ORF label, with uncertain function. CDR3 length: 17 residues. Trimming removed 3 bases from V and 2 bases from J, with 15 bases in between. The CDR3, as DNA: TGTGCCAGAAGCTCGAAGAGAACAGGGCCTGGGGCCAACGTCCTGACTTTC. It translates to CARSSKRTGPGANVLTF.

The V call is TRBV12-5, the J call TRBJ2-1; D call uncertain. Trimming took off 0 bases at V and 0 bases at J, with 6 bases between the two ends. The CDR3 contains 15 residues. Germline CDR1 and CDR2: LGHNT and FRNRAP. The CDR3, as DNA: TGTGCTAGTGGTTTGGTAGACGTCTCCTACAATGAGCAGTTCTTC. It is translated as CASGLVDVSYNEQFF. Full variable domain (missing parts from reference TRBV12-5 and TRBJ2-1): DARVTQTPRHKVTEMGQEVTMRCQPILGHNTVFWYRQTMMQGLELLAYFRNRAPLDDSGMPKDRFSAEMPDATLATLKIQPSEPRDSAVYFCASGLVDVSYNEQFFGPGTRLTVL.

V and J are TRBV28 and TRBJ2-7, with unresolved D. This CDR3 spans 13 amino acids. Germline CDR1 is MDHEN and CDR2 is SYDVKM. Trimming took off 6 bases at V and 4 bases at J, with 13 bases between the two ends. The CDR3 here is CASRNMFVYEQYF. As DNA, the CDR3 is TGTGCCAGCAGGAACATGTTCGTTTACGAGCAGTACTTC.

This clone occurred a few times. The chain is built from TRBV5-1 and TRBJ2-5, with 8 bases that match TRBD2. CDR3 length: 14 residues. V shed 7 bases and J 5 bases; nucleotides not matched to a gene: 10. The germline V gene has CDR1 SGHRS and CDR2 YFSETQ. The CDR3 bases are TGCGCCAGCTTTCCGGGAGGGCCGGGGGAGACCCAGTACTTC. Its translation is CASFPGGPGETQYF.

V gene TRBV27 combines with J gene TRBJ2-1; D call uncertain. This CDR3 spans 15 amino acids. The ends were cut back, 5 bases at V and 6 bases at J, with 17 bases in the middle. In germline, CDR1 is MNHEY, CDR2 SMNVEV (reference sequence). The DNA for the CDR3 is TGTGCCAGCAGTCCGGTCCTTGTGGTAGGCAATGAGCAGTTCTTC. Amino acid sequence: CASSPVLVVGNEQFF.